This T cell receptor (beta chain) comes out of a study of T cell repertoires in cytomegalovirus infection. About the study: Recently described HLA-C-restricted plus well-studied HLA-B-restricted CMV epitopes were used. Based on public TCR beta signatures, there were indications of CMV infection and of a matching HLA type.

One entry per CDR3 protein results from TCRdb running MiXCR on the reads. The table records roughly 920,000 distinct CDR3 sequences, approximately 33% of them present only once. CDR1 is SGHAT and CDR2 is FQDESV in the germline V gene (reference sequence). The CDR3 runs to 20 residues. Trimming cost V 2 bases and J 2 bases; bases outside gene matches: 14. There are many counts of this clonotype. Its antigen is currently unknown. Study outcomes and limitations: Adding up the frequency of public TCR beta families identified people who carried CMV plus the relevant HLA. Dominating the ex vivo response were TCR beta clonotypes that were CMV-specific and HLA-C-restricted.

V gene TRBV11-1 combines with J gene TRBJ2-6; 8 positions match TRBD1. This TCR came from a human donor in good health (CMV status not recorded). Some clones in this sample may be carry-over from other donors' samples. This specimen consisted of cultured CD8+ T cells from PBMCs, obtained from culture after CMV antigen stimulation. CDR3 sequence (DNA): TGTGCCAGCAGCTTATACATCCCCGGGACAGGAGAGCCTGGGGCCAACGTCCTGACTTTC. Residues: CASSLYIPGTGEPGANVLTF.